The entry below gives a single T cell receptor (beta chain) sequence along with its context. This entry belongs to a study of blood T cell repertoires in COVID-19. Study details: From the United States, Italy and Spain came samples of acute and convalescent COVID-19. Sources were T cells, B-cell-depleted T cells, or PBMCs; the material itself was cDNA or gDNA.

Deletions cut 3 bases from V and 10 bases from J, with 12 bases between. This CDR3 has 12 residues. Per germline, CDR1 KGHDR and CDR2 SFDVKD. Sequencing used immunoSEQ multiplex PCR; TCRdb keeps in-frame clones, though not all of them. Among 150,000 to 200,000 clones listed, around three quarters were seen once. What was sequenced was peripheral blood. The rearrangement uses TRBV24-1 and TRBJ2-7; tentatively, D is TRBD1 (5 bases). This TCR was recovered from a man in his sixties with acute or convalescent COVID-19. The CDR3 DNA reads as TGTGCCACCAGTGATCAGGACAAAGAACAGTACTTC. Translated, it gives CATSDQDKEQYF.